This T cell receptor (beta chain) was captured in a study of chemoradiotherapy in HPV16-positive cancers. Germline CDR1 KGHSH, CDR2 LQKENI. V gave up 5 bases and J gave up 4 bases; unmatched junction bases: 6. The CDR3 is made up of 15 amino acids. In regard to this clone: No antigen is known for it.

Using immunoSEQ multiplex PCR, the repertoire was profiled, and TCRdb retains in-frame clones only, with some absent. This sample has over 2,500 clones; 60% to 80% occur once, and the top ten carry about 14%. Repertoires were sampled repeatedly during chemoradiotherapy. Overall study results and limits: Candidate HPV-specific clones and E7-related TCR motifs grew in tumor during treatment. HPV-responsive T-cell expansion during chemoradiotherapy was linked to improved recurrence-free survival in HPV16-positive patients.

The chain combines TRBV18 with TRBJ2-5; 11 nucleotides line up with TRBD1. Sample acquisition took place from a patient who underwent chemoradiotherapy. The receptor was isolated from a human donor with HPV-associated anogenital cancer. The CDR3 here is CASSSGQGALETQYF. The CDR3 DNA reads TGTGCCAGCTCATCAGGACAGGGGGCCCTAGAGACCCAGTACTTC.